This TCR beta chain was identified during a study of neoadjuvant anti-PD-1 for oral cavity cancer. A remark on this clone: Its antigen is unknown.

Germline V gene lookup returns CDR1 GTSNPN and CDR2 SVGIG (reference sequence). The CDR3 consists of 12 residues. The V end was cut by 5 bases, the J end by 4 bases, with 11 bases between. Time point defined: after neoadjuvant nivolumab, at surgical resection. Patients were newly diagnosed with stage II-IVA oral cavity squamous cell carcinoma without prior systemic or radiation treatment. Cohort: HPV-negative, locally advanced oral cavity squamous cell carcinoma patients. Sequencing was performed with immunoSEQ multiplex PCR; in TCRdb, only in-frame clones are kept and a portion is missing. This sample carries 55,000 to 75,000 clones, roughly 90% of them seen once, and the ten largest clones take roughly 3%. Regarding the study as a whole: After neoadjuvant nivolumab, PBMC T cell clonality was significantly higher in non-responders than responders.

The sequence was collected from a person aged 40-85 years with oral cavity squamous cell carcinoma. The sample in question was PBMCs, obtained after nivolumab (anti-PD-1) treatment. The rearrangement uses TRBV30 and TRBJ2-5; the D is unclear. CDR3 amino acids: CAWGGWGETQYF. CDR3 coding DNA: TGTGCCTGGGGTGGGTGGGGAGAGACCCAGTACTTC.